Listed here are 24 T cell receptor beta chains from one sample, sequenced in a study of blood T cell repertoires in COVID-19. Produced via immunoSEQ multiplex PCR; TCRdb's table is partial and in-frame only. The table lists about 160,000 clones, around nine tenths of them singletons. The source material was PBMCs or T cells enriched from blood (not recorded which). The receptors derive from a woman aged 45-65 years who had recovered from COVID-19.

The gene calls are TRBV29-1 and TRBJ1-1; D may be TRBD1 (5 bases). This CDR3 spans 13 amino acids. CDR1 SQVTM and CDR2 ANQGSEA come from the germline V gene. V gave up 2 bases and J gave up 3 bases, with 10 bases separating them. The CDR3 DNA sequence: TGCAGCGTTGAAAAGGGGTTATACACTGAAGCTTTCTTT. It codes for CSVEKGLYTEAFF.

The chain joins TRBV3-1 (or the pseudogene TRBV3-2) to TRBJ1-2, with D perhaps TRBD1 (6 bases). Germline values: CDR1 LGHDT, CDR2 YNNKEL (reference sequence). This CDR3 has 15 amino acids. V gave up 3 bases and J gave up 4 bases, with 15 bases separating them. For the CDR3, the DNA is TGTGCCAGCAGCCACCCTACAGGGCCTATCTATGGCTACACCTTC. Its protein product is CASSHPTGPIYGYTF.

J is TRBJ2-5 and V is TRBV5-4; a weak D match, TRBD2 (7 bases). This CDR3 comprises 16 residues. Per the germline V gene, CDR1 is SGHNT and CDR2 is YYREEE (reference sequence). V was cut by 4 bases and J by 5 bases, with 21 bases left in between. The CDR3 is CASSPSFRGAGETQYF. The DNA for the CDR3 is TGTGCCAGCAGCCCTAGTTTCCGGGGGGCAGGGGAGACCCAGTACTTC. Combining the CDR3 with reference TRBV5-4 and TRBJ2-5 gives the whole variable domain ETGVTQSPTHLIKTRGQQVTLRCSSQSGHNTVSWYQQALGQGPQFIFQYYREEENGRGNFPPRFSGLQFPNYSSELNVNALELDDSALYLCASSPSFRGAGETQYFGPGTRLLVL.

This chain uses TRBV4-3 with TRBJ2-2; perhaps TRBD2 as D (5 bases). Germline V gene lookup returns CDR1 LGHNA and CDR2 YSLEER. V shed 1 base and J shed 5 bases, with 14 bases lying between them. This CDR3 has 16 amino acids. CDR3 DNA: TGCGCCAGCAGCCAAGTCGGGCAGCGAGGGACCGGGGAGCTGTTTTTT. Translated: CASSQVGQRGTGELFF.

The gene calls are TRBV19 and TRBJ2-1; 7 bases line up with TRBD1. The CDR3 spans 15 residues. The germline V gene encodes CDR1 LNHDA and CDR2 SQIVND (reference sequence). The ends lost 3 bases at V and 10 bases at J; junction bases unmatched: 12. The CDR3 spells CASSIGTGTATEQFF. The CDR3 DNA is TGTGCCAGTAGTATTGGAACCGGGACAGCGACCGAGCAGTTCTTC.

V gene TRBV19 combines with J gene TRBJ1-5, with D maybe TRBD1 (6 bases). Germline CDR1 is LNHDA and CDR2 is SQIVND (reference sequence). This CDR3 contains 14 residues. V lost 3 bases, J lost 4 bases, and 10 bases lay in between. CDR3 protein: CASSIGGANQPQHF. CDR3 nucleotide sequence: TGTGCCAGTAGTATCGGGGGGGCGAATCAGCCCCAGCATTTT.

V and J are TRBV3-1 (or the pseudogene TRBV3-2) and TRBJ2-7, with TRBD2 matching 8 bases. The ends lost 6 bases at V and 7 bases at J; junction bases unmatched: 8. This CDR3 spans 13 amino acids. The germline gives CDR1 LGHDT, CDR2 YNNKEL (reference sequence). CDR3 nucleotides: TGTGCCAGCAGTTCCGGGACTAGTAGGGAGCAGTACTTC. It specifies CASSSGTSREQYF.

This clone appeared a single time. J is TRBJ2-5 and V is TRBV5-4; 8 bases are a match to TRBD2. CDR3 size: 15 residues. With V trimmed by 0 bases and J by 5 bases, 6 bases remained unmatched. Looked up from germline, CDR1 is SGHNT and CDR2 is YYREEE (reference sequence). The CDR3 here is CASSLGGGLEETQYF. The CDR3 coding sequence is TGTGCCAGCAGCTTGGGGGGGGGACTAGAGGAGACCCAGTACTTC.

The DNA for the CDR3 is TGTGCCAGCAGTCGACAGGTTCAAAGCTACAATGAGCAGTTCTTC. It specifies CASSRQVQSYNEQFF. The chain is built from TRBV7-3 and TRBJ2-1, with a possible D match to TRBD1 (6 bases). Germline CDR1 reads SGHTA; CDR2 reads FQGTGA. The CDR3 sequence is 15 residues long. V lost 6 bases to trimming and J lost 3 bases, with 15 bases between them.

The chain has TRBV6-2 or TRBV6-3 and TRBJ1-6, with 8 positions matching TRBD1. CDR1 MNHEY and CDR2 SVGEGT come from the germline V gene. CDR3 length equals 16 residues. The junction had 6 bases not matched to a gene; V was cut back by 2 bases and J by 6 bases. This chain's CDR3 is CASSYLGQGINSPLHF. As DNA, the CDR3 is TGTGCCAGCAGTTACCTTGGACAGGGCATTAATTCACCCCTCCACTTT.

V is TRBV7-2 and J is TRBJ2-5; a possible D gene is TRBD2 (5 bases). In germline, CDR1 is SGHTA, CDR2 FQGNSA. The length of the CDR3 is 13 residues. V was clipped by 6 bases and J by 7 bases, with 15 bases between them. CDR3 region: CASRNGKTGTQYF. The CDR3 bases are TGTGCCAGCAGAAACGGGAAGACGGGGACCCAGTACTTC.

In nucleotides, the CDR3 is TGTGCCAGCAGCTCAACAGGCTCTGGAAACACCATATATTTT. Its protein is CASSSTGSGNTIYF. The chain recombines TRBV7-9 with TRBJ1-3, with a possible D match to TRBD1 (5 bases). The CDR3 is 14 amino acids. Trimming pared 4 bases from V and 0 bases from J, leaving 7 bases between. In germline, CDR1 is SEHNR, CDR2 FQNEAQ (reference sequence).

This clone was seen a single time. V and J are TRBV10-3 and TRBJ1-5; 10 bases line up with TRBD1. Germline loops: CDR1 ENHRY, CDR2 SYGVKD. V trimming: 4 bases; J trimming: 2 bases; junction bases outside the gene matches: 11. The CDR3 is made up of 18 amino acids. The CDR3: CAISAGGTGVKGNQPQHF. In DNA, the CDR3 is TGTGCCATCAGTGCGGGGGGGACAGGGGTAAAGGGCAATCAGCCCCAGCATTTT.

Here the CDR3 DNA reads TGTGCCAGCAGCCTTTCTAATACAGGGGCCTCCCCTTATCCACCCAATGGGACCCAGTACTTC. The encoded protein is CASSLSNTGASPYPPNGTQYF. V and J are TRBV7-4 and TRBJ2-5, with 7 bases identical to TRBD1. Germline V lookup: CDR1 SGHVT, CDR2 SQSDAQ. CDR3 length: 21 residues. V lost 5 bases and J lost 7; bases outside the gene matches: 31.

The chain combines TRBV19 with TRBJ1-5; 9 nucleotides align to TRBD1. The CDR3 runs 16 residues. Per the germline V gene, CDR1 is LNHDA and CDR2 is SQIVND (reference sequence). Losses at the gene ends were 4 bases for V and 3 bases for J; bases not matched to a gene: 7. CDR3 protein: CASSTPDRGVNQPQHF. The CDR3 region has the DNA TGTGCCAGTAGTACCCCGGACAGGGGTGTCAATCAGCCCCAGCATTTT.

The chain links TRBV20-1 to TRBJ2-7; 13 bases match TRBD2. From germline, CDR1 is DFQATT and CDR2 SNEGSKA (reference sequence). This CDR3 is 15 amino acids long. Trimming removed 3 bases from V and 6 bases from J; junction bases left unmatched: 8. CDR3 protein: CSASPGLAGILEQYF. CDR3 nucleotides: TGCAGTGCTAGTCCGGGACTAGCGGGAATTCTCGAGCAGTACTTC.

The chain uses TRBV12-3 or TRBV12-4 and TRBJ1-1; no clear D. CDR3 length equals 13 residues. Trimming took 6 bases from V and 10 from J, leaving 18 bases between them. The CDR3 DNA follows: TGTGCCAGCAGCCGACTCAAGGTCTTCGGAGCTTTCTTT. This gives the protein CASSRLKVFGAFF.

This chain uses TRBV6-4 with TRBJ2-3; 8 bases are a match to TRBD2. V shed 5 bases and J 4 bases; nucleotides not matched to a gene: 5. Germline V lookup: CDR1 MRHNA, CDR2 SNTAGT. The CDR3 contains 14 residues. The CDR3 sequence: CASSYTGGADTQYF. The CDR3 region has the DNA TGTGCCAGCAGTTACACGGGGGGGGCAGATACGCAGTATTTT.

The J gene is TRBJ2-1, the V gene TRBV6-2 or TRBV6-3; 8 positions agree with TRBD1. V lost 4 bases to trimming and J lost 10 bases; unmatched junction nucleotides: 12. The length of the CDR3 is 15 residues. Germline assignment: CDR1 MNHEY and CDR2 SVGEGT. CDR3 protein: CASSFPGQAIWEQFF. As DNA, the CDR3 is TGTGCCAGCAGTTTCCCGGGACAGGCGATTTGGGAGCAGTTCTTC.

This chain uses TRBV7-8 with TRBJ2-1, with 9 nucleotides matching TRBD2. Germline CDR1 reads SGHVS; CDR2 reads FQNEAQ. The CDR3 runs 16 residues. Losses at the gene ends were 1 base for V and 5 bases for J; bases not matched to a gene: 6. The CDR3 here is CASSLGTAGGHNEQFF. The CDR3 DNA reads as TGTGCCAGCAGCTTAGGTACCGCGGGGGGGCACAATGAGCAGTTCTTC.

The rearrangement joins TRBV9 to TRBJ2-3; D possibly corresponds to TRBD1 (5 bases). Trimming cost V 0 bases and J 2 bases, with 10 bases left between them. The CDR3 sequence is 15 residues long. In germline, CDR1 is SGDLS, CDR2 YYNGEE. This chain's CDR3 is CASSVGGSHTDTQYF. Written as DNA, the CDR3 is TGTGCCAGCAGCGTAGGGGGCAGTCACACAGATACGCAGTATTTT.

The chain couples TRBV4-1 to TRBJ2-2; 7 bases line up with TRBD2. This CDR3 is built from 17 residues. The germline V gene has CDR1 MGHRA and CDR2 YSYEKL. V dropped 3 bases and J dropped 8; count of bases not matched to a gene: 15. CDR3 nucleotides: TGCGCCAGCAGCCACCCCTGGGGGGGGACTTCGGGAGGGGAGCTGTTTTTT. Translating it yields CASSHPWGGTSGGELFF.

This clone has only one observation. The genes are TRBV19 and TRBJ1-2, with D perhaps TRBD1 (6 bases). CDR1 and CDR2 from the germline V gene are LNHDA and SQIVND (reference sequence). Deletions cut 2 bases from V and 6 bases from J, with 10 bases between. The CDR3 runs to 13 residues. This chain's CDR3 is CASSIKRTDGYTF. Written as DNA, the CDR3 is TGTGCCAGTAGTATAAAAAGGACAGATGGCTACACCTTC.

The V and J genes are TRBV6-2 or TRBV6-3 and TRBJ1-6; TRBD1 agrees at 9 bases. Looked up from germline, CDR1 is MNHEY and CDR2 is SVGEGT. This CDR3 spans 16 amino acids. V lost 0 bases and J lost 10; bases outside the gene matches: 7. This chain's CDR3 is CASSYSRGQGASPLHF. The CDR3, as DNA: TGTGCCAGCAGTTACTCGAGGGGACAGGGAGCCTCACCCCTCCACTTT.